The clone carrying this T cell receptor (beta chain) was detected only a few times. Its antigen remains unidentified. TCRdb ran MiXCR on the 5' RACE reads and lists one entry per CDR3 protein. This sample yields about 180,000 distinct CDR3 sequences, of which 9.8% are seen a single time; approximately 16% belongs to the top ten. These data are taken from a study of CD8 T cells in ankylosing spondylitis. Study conclusions and caveats: Earlier reports found some motif variants in synovial fluid and blood in reactive arthritis. Reportedly, significant enrichment of disease-linked clones occurred in matched ankylosing spondylitis synovial fluid.

Trimming took 5 bases from V and 7 from J; bases not matched to a gene: 6. The CDR3 has 15 residues. The germline V gene encodes CDR1 MNHNS and CDR2 SASEGT. The TCR comes from a female donor with ankylosing spondylitis or in good health (not recorded which). The chain uses TRBV6-1 and TRBJ2-2; 11 bases map to TRBD2. Specimen: blood, either unsorted or a sorted T cell fraction (not recorded which). In DNA, the CDR3 is TGTGCCAGCAGTATAGCGGGAGGGTCAGGCGGGGAGCTGTTTTTT. Residues: CASSIAGGSGGELFF.